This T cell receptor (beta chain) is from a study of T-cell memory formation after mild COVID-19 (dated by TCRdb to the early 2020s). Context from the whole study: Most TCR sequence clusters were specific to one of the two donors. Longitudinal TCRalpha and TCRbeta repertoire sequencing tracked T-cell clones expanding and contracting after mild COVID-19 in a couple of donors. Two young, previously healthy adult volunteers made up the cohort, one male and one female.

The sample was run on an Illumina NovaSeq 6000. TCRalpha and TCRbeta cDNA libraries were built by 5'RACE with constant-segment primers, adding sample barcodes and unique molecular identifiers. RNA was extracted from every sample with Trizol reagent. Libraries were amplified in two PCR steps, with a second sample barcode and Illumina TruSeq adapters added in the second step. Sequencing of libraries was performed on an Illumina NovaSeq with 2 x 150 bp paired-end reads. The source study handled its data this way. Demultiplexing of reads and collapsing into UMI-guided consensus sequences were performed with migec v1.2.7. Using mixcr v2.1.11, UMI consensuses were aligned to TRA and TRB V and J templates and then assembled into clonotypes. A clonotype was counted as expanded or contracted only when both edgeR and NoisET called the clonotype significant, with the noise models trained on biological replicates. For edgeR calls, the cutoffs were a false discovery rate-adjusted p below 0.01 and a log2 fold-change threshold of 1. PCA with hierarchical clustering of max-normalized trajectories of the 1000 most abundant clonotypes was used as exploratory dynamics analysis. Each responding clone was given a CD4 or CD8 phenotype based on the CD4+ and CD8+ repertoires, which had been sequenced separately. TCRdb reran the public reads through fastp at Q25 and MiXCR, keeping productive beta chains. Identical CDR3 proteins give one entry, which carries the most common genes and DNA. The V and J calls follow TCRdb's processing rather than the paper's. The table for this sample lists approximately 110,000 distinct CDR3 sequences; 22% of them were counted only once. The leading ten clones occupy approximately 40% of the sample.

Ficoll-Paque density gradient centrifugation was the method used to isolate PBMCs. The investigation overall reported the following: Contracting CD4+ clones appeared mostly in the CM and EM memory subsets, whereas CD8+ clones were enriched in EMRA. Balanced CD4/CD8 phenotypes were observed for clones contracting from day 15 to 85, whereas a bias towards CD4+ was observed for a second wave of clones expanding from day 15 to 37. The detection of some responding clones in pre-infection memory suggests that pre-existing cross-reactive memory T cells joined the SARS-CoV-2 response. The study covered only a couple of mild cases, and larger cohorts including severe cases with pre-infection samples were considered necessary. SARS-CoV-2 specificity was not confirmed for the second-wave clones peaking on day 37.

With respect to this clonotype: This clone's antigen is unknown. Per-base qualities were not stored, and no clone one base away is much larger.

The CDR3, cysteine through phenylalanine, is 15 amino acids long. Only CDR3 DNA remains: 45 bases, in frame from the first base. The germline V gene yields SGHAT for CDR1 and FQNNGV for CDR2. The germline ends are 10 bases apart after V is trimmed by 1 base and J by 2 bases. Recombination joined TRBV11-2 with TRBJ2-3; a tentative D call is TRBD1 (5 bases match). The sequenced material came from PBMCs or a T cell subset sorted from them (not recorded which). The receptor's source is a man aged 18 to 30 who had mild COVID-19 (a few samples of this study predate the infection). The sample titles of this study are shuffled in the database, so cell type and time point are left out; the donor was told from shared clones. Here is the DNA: TGTGCCAGCAGCTTAGGTGGCAGGGACACAGATACGCAGTATTTT. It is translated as CASSLGGRDTDTQYF.